The TCR beta chain under discussion was sequenced for a study of regulatory T cells in long-lasting Graves disease (dated by TCRdb to the early 2020s). For the study in its entirety: Newly diagnosed Graves' disease patients had taken antithyroid drugs for less than 3 months. The study took place in China and was registered as a clinical trial. Peripheral blood TCR sequencing and RNA sequencing compared persistent Graves' disease patients with newly diagnosed Graves' disease patients. A total of some 35 samples underwent TCR sequencing, from about 13 patients with persistent Graves' disease and some 20 patients with newly diagnosed Graves' disease.

What the study reported, not specific to this receptor: A larger number of public clonotypes was shared among persistent patients (approximately 2,500) than among newly diagnosed patients (roughly 930). Persistent Graves' disease patients showed lower TCR Shannon entropy and fewer highly expanded clones than newly diagnosed patients, suggesting clonal expansion. The authors acknowledged the small sample size as a limitation that may reduce accuracy. Preferential use of TRBV28, TRBJ1-2 and TRBJ2-5 was observed in persistent disease, whereas TRBV20-1 and TRBJ2-1 were favored in newly diagnosed disease. Only the TCR beta chain was sequenced and analyzed. Because the primary lesion, thyroid tissue, could not be accessed, the study looked at peripheral blood alone.

The receptor library was made with multiplex PCR. Sequencing instrument: Illumina HiSeq 4000. TCR beta libraries were built with iRepertoire HTBI primers and Arm-PCR amplification of CDR3 regions. PCR products were gel purified before sequencing. Turning to the authors' computational methods: A total of 62 TRBV and 14 TRBJ segments were identified across samples and were used for gene usage analysis of CDR3 amino acid clonotypes. Filtered high-quality paired reads were merged into contigs using COPE and FqMerger. Contigs were aligned with BLAST to IMGT TRBV, TRBD and TRBJ reference genes, and CDR3 was defined per IMGT. Clonotypes above 0.1% frequency were classified as highly expanded clones. Shannon entropy was used to measure repertoire diversity, and the Gini coefficient was used to measure V-J evenness. A clonotype found in more than one individual was treated as public. TCRdb cleaned the public reads at Q25 with fastp, built clones with MiXCR and kept in-frame beta chains. CDR3 protein duplicates are merged, each entry listing the most common genes and DNA. None of the V and J calls come from the authors' own analysis; TCRdb made them. The sample includes more than 400,000 distinct CDR3 sequences, with 15% to 20% observed a single time. The top ten hold more than 9% of the sample.

The intended sense of this specimen's time point label: newly diagnosed GD, antithyroid drugs for less than 3 months. For both TCR sequencing and RNA sequencing, RNA was extracted from PBMCs using TRIzol. The diagnosis of Graves' disease was made according to American Thyroid Association guidelines. Recruitment of patients was carried out at an endocrinology department in Xi'an, China. Each patient gave about 10 milliliters of peripheral blood, collected in an EDTA anticoagulant tube. Ficoll Paque Plus density gradient separation was used to isolate PBMCs, and no further T cell sorting was done. RNA quality was checked with an Agilent 2100 Bioanalyzer and agarose gel, and concentration with a NanoDrop 2000. This clonotype was recorded a few times. Which antigen it targets is not known. Base qualities are not provided; no much larger clone lies one nucleotide away. Based on the germline V gene, the CDR1 and CDR2 sequences are SQVTM and ANQGSEA. V is pruned by 6 bases and J by 6 bases, leaving 7 bases of the junction without a gene match. Reading from cysteine to phenylalanine, the CDR3 counts 15 amino acids. Only the CDR3 region is kept as DNA, spanning 45 bases read in frame from base 1.

These data are also associated with another study on T cells in Graves' hyperthyroidism and ophthalmopathy. Per that second paper: A patient counted as having stable Graves' hyperthyroidism if no progression to ophthalmopathy occurred over 18 months of follow-up. Hyperthyroidism patients were aged 18 to 65 years and newly diagnosed, with disease duration of less than 2 months. Patients with uncontrolled infections, other autoimmune diseases, pregnancy or lactation were excluded. Diagnoses were established on the basis of clinical symptoms, serum thyroxine and TRAb, thyroid ultrasound, and orbital computed tomography. The first round of RT-PCR for the TCR CDR3 was performed with the HTBI primer set and the Qiagen OneStep RT-PCR kit. Most expanded thyroid clonotypes (frequency above 0.001) were also detected in blood, a finding suggesting that blood repertoires may reflect thyroid immune responses. Ophthalmopathy was separated from stable hyperthyroidism by a 13 V-J signature model, with just over 85% sensitivity and about 81% specificity obtained in cross-validation and 80%/75% obtained in testing. In validation, the model predicted progression to ophthalmopathy with over 65% sensitivity and approximately 74% specificity, a median of roughly seven months before onset. To identify distinguishing TCR V-J signatures, a discovery cohort of some 100 patients was used, comprising 43 with Graves' ophthalmopathy and approximately 57 with stable Graves' hyperthyroidism. An independent validation cohort of around 19 hyperthyroidism patients and about 15 patients who later progressed to ophthalmopathy tested prospective prediction of ophthalmopathy. The roughly 91 discovery patients were randomly divided into training and test sets at a 7:3 ratio. The study also compared thyroid tissue and blood T-cell repertoires from several Graves' hyperthyroidism patients. Once sampling was done, hyperthyroidism patients were given methimazole at a starting dose of 30 mg daily, whereas ophthalmopathy patients were given high-dose intravenous methylprednisolone. The libraries were constructed in a second round of multiplex PCR and then size-selected and purified. The libraries were sequenced on an Illumina HiSeq2000 using paired-end 100 bp reads. SOAPnuke was used to process the raw data, with reads discarded if the reads contained adapters or uncalled bases, had a mean Phred below 15, or lacked an exact constant-primer or identifier match. High-quality paired reads were merged with COPE v1.2.5, and unique nucleotide sequences were defined as clonotypes. Clonotypes were aligned to IMGT TRBV, TRBD and TRBJ reference segments using MiTCR v1.1. The analysis was restricted to V-J combinations with a frequency above 0.0001, which together covered just over 99% of the repertoires. A TCS score was defined as the ratio of F50 (clonal expansion) to E x V (chaos), with BLOSUM62-based TCRdist applied between CDR3 peptides within each V-J. Welch's t-statistics and random forest reduced roughly 530 V-J features to roughly 13, which were used in a naive Bayes classifier (R e1071). Sample size was not statistically predetermined, and investigators were not blinded to group allocation. TCR Vbeta CDR3 sequencing of some 140 peripheral blood samples (over 40 ophthalmopathy, 75 to 85 hyperthyroidism and roughly 17 progressor patients) is reported in the paper.

The TCR sequence derives from a man aged 35-49 years with Graves disease. Donor details come from another sample of the same person, matched by shared clones. The receptor chain draws on TRBV29-1 and TRBJ2-1, with 14 middle bases fitting TRBD2. This specimen consisted of peripheral blood mononuclear cells (PBMCs), obtained at new diagnosis, from a patient treated with antithyroid drugs. DNA sequence: TGCAGCGTGTTACACGGACTAGCGGGAGGCAATGAGCAGTTCTTC. Translated, this gives CSVLHGLAGGNEQFF.